The present entry profiles one T cell receptor (beta chain) with its context. Its specificity is unknown. The data derive from a study of response to subunit inactivated influenza vaccine. One entry per CDR3 protein results from TCRdb running MiXCR on the RT-PCR reads. The sample records a few hundred thousand distinct CDR3 sequences, about a fifth being singletons. Study outcomes and limitations: Authors suggested few new T cells are recruited by each seasonal influenza vaccination.

The sample consisted of PBMCs from blood, taken less than 22 months after vaccination. The TCR was taken from a man between 50 and 69 years old who received an inactivated influenza vaccine.

DNA of the CDR3: TGTGCCAGCAGTCCAAGTAGCTCTGGAAACACCATATATTTT. It codes for CASSPSSSGNTIYF. The chain couples TRBV12-3 or TRBV12-4 to TRBJ1-3; D not resolved. Trimming cost V 5 bases and J 0 bases, with 8 bases left between them. The CDR3 has 14 residues.